The table lists the clone carrying this T cell receptor beta chain with many counts. Its specificity is not known. The record originates from a study of T cells in Graves' hyperthyroidism and ophthalmopathy. TCR beta CDR3 region amplification was performed from RNA transcripts. A set of HTBI primers served as the primers for a first-round RT-PCR of the TCR CDR3. In TCRdb, the multiplex PCR reads were re-called with MiXCR into one record per CDR3 protein. The sample holds hundreds of thousands of distinct CDR3 sequences; about 15% are singletons and the top ten take approximately 23%. General observations from the study: Most thyroid clonotypes with frequency above 0.001 were detected in blood.

The CDR3 covers 14 residues. The V gene end was trimmed by 3 bases and the J gene end by 4 bases; junction bases not matched to a gene: 6. Germline V lookup: CDR1 SQVTM, CDR2 ANQGSEA. Criteria for exclusion of patients were uncontrolled infection, other autoimmune disease, pregnancy or lactation. From approximately 9.1 ml of fresh peripheral blood, PBMCs were isolated. This clonotype was obtained from a woman in her twenties or thirties with Graves' hyperthyroidism. J is TRBJ2-3 and V is TRBV29-1; TRBD2 aligns across 8 bases. Sequencing input: blood. CDR3: CSVDLGLAPDTQYF. The CDR3 DNA sequence: TGCAGCGTTGATCTAGGACTAGCCCCAGATACGCAGTATTTT.